This T cell receptor (beta chain) was sequenced for a study of T-cell memory formation after mild COVID-19. Trimming shortened V by 2 bases and J by 0 bases, and 16 bases separated the two germline ends. This CDR3 contains 17 residues. Germline V gene sequence: CDR1 MNHEY, CDR2 SVGAGI. TCRdb used MiXCR to reprocess the 5' RACE reads, holding one entry per CDR3 protein. Counted here are about 620,000 distinct CDR3 sequences, approximately 19% occurring once; the ten biggest clones make up about 11%. The clonotype was recovered from an adult woman who had mild COVID-19 (a few samples of this study predate the infection). Cell type and time point are not known. The V gene is TRBV6-5, the J gene TRBJ1-1; D not certain. The specimen was PBMCs or a T cell subset sorted from them (not recorded which). The CDR3 loop is CASSYNSAPWMNTEAFF. The CDR3 nucleotides read TGTGCCAGCAGTTACAACAGCGCCCCTTGGATGAACACTGAAGCTTTCTTT.